The sequence of this T cell receptor beta chain was determined in a study of T cells in Graves' hyperthyroidism and ophthalmopathy. TCR beta CDR3 region amplification was performed from RNA transcripts. The HTBI set primed first-round TCR CDR3 RT-PCR. TCRdb fed the multiplex PCR reads into MiXCR, producing one record per CDR3 protein. This table holds 380,000 or so distinct CDR3 sequences, approximately 14% found once. Patients having uncontrolled infection, another autoimmune disease, pregnancy or lactation were not included. The sample holds many counts of this clonotype. V was cut by 5 bases and J by 3 bases, with 13 bases left in between. CDR1 is SNHLY, CDR2 FYNNEI, per germline. The CDR3 has 14 amino acids.

The sequenced sample was blood. This clonotype was obtained from a woman aged 25-40 years with Graves' hyperthyroidism. The genes are TRBV2 and TRBJ2-5, with a tentative D call TRBD2 (5 bases). This CDR3 reads CASSRRAWKETQYF. The DNA for the CDR3 is TGTGCCAGCAGTCGGCGGGCCTGGAAAGAGACCCAGTACTTC.